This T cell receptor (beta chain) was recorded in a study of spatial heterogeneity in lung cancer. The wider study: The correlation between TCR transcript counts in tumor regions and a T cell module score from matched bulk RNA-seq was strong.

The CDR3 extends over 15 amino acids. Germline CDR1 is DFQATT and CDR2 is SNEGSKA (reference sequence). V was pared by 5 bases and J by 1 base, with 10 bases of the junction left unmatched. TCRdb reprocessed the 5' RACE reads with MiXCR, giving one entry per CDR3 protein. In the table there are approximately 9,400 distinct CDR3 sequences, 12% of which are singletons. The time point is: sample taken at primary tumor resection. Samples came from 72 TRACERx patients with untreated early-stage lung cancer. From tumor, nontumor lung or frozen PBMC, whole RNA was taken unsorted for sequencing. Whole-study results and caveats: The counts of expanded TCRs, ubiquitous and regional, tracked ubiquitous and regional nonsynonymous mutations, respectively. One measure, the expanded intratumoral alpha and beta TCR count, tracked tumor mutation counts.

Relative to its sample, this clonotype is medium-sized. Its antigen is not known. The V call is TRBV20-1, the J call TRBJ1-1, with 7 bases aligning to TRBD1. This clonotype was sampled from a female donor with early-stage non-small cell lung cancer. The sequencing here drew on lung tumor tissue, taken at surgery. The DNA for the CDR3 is TGCAGTGCTTCCGGGGCAGGGGGGACGAACACTGAAGCTTTCTTT. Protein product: CSASGAGGTNTEAFF.